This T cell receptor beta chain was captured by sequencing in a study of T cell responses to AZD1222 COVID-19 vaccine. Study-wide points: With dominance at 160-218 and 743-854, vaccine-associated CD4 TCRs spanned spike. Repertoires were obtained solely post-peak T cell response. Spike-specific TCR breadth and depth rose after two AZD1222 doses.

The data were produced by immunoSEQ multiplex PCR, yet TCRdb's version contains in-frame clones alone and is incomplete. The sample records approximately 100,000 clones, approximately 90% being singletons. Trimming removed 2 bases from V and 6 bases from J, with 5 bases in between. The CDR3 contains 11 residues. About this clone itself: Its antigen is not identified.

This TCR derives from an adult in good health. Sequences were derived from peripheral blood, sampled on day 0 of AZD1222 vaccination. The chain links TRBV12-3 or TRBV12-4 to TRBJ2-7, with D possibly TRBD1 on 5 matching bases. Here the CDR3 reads CASSLTGEQYF. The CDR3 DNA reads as TGTGCCAGCAGTTTAACAGGCGAGCAGTACTTC.